The 21 T cell receptor beta chains below come from one sample, sequenced in a study of prognosis after radiotherapy for stage I lung cancer. Two rounds of multiplex PCR amplified TCR beta CDR3 from genomic DNA. With primers specific to each TRBV and TRBJ gene, the first-round PCR was performed. TCRdb passed the multiplex PCR reads through MiXCR, listing each CDR3 protein once. The sample yields around 16,000 distinct CDR3 sequences, over 15% seen once. This material consisted of PBMCs, taken before or after stereotactic body radiation therapy (not recorded which). These receptor sequences come from a donor aged 50 or older with non-small cell lung cancer.

CDR3 region: CASSVKGENTEAFF. The CDR3 coding sequence is TGTGCCAGCAGCGTAAAAGGGGAAAACACTGAAGCTTTCTTT. This rearrangement joins TRBV9 to TRBJ1-1; perhaps TRBD1 as D (5 bases). This CDR3 contains 14 residues. Per germline, CDR1 SGDLS and CDR2 YYNGEE. The V end lost 1 base, the J end lost 2 bases, and 9 bases lay between the germline ends. The entire variable domain, with the rest obtained from reference TRBV9 and TRBJ1-1, is as follows: DSGVTQTPKHLITATGQRVTLRCSPRSGDLSVYWYQQSLDQGLQFLIQYYNGEERAKGNILERFSAQQFPDLHSELNLSSLELGDSALYFCASSVKGENTEAFFGQGTRLTVV.

There are many counts of this clonotype. V gene TRBV3-1 combines with J gene TRBJ2-2; D uncertain. V lost 0 bases and J 1 base, leaving 9 bases between the germline ends. In germline, CDR1 is LGHDT, CDR2 YNNKEL (reference sequence). The CDR3 consists of 16 residues. CDR3 DNA: TGTGCCAGCAGCCAAGATGGCCAGGTGAACACCGGGGAGCTGTTTTTT. As protein: CASSQDGQVNTGELFF.

This clonotype was seen repeatedly, ten times or more. Just one base apart from a much larger clone, this may be a read error. J is TRBJ2-3 and V is TRBV7-2; unclear D gene. CDR1 is SGHTA, CDR2 FQGNSA, per germline. The CDR3 contains 15 residues. The CDR3, as DNA: TGTGCCAGCAGCTTCGACCCGCTTCGCACAGATACGCAGTGTTTT. Encoded protein: CASSFDPLRTDTQCF.

This clonotype has a handful of counts. This chain connects TRBV19 to TRBJ2-2, with D unclear. The CDR3 sequence is 14 residues long. Germline loops: CDR1 LNHDA, CDR2 SQIVND (reference sequence). Trimming removed 3 bases from V and 6 bases from J, with 11 bases in between. CDR3 DNA sequence: TGTGCCAGTAGTATCCTACTAACCCCCGGGGAGCTGTTTTTT. This gives the protein CASSILLTPGELFF.

This clonotype was counted only a few times. This chain joins TRBV5-6 and TRBJ1-5, with 7 bases lining up with TRBD1. Germline CDR1 is SGHDT and CDR2 is YYEEEE. The V segment lost 4 bases and the J segment 2 bases; nucleotides outside the gene matches: 9. The CDR3 is made up of 16 amino acids. CDR3 sequence (DNA): TGTGCCAGCAGCCACTTCAGGGGGGGGGGCAATCAGCCCCAGCATTTT. It codes for CASSHFRGGGNQPQHF.

There are many counts of this clonotype. The CDR3 here is CSAKAVQGTTEAFF. In nucleotides, the CDR3 is TGCAGTGCTAAGGCAGTGCAGGGAACGACTGAAGCTTTCTTT. The genes are TRBV20-1 and TRBJ1-1, with TRBD1 as a possible D gene (5 bases). The V gene's germline CDR1 is DFQATT and CDR2 SNEGSKA (reference sequence). The CDR3 covers 14 residues. V shed 4 bases and J shed 5 bases, with 17 bases lying between them.

Ten or more counts support this clonotype. The chain couples TRBV12-3 or TRBV12-4 to TRBJ2-5, with D perhaps TRBD1 (5 bases). This CDR3 has 12 residues. V was pared by 7 bases and J by 2 bases, with 8 bases between. CDR3 region: CASTGIQETQYF. In nucleotides, the CDR3 is TGTGCCAGCACAGGGATTCAAGAGACCCAGTACTTC.

A remark on this clonotype: A far larger clone is off by one base, so a read error is likely. The gene calls are TRBV6-2 or TRBV6-3 and TRBJ2-1; D possibly matches TRBD1 or TRBD2 (6 bases each). The CDR3 has 16 residues. V shed 0 bases and J shed 7 bases, with 16 bases lying between them. Looked up from germline, CDR1 is MNHEY and CDR2 is SVGEGT. CDR3 DNA: TGTGCCAGCAGTTACTCGGGGGGCAAGGGATTGAATGAGCAGTTCTTC. Encoded protein: CASSYSGGKGLNEQFF.

This clonotype showed up many times. V usage is TRBV5-4 and J usage is TRBJ1-2; D is possibly TRBD1 (6 bases). The CDR3 length is 15 residues. The V and J ends lost 4 bases and 6 bases respectively, with 19 bases between them. Germline CDR1 SGHNT, CDR2 YYREEE (reference sequence). The CDR3 DNA sequence: TGTGCCAGCAGCGTAAGTCCTACAGGGTATGATGGCTACACCTTC. This encodes CASSVSPTGYDGYTF.

This clonotype was observed many times. The V call is TRBV14, the J call TRBJ1-2; tentatively, D is TRBD1 (6 bases). Germline loops: CDR1 SGHDN, CDR2 FVKESK. The CDR3 extends over 17 amino acids. The germline V and J ends were trimmed by 3 bases and 4 bases, with 21 bases remaining between them. The CDR3 region is CASSHRKGTGQVYGYTF. The CDR3 DNA reads as TGTGCCAGCAGCCACAGAAAAGGAACGGGACAAGTCTATGGCTACACCTTC.

The table lists this clonotype with a count of one. The chain carries TRBV6-2 or TRBV6-3 and TRBJ2-2; D remains unclear. Trimming left V 2 bases short and J 2 bases short, with 18 bases between. This CDR3 is built from 18 residues. The germline V gene has CDR1 MNHEY and CDR2 SVGEGT. The CDR3 loop reads CASSYAELAEFNTGELFF. Written as DNA, the CDR3 is TGTGCCAGCAGTTACGCGGAACTGGCGGAATTTAACACCGGGGAGCTGTTTTTT.

This clonotype occurred many times. V usage is TRBV28 and J usage is TRBJ1-4; 8 nucleotides agree with TRBD1. The germline V gene encodes CDR1 MDHEN and CDR2 SYDVKM. CDR3 length: 15 residues. V dropped 1 base and J dropped 5; count of bases not matched to a gene: 3. The CDR3 nucleotides are TGTGCCAGCAGTTTATCAGGGGGCGGGAATGAAAAACTGTTTTTT. Residues: CASSLSGGGNEKLFF. The variable domain in full, with the rest retrieved from reference TRBV28 and TRBJ1-4, is DVKVTQSSRYLVKRTGEKVFLECVQDMDHENMFWYRQDPGLGLRLIYFSYDVKMKEKGDIPEGYSVSREKKERFSLILESASTNQTSMYLCASSLSGGGNEKLFFGSGTQLSVL.

The sample holds many counts of this clonotype. J is TRBJ2-5 and V is TRBV13, with 10 bases lining up with TRBD1. This CDR3 is 14 amino acids long. The V gene's germline CDR1 is PRHDT and CDR2 FYEKMQ (reference sequence). J lost 7 bases, V lost 5 bases, and 7 bases had no gene match. CDR3: CASSQDRGRGTQYF. In nucleotides, the CDR3 is TGTGCCAGCAGCCAAGACAGGGGGCGGGGGACCCAGTACTTC.

The chain joins TRBV24-1 to TRBJ2-3; D unresolved. The CDR3 loop spans 14 amino acids. With 0 bases removed from V and 1 base from J, the gap between germline ends came to 4 bases. Germline-derived CDR1 and CDR2 are KGHDR and SFDVKD. The CDR3 nucleotides read TGTGCCACCAGTGATTTGGCTCGCACAGATACGCAGTATTTT. Amino acid sequence: CATSDLARTDTQYF.

This clonotype was seen ten or more times. The V and J genes are TRBV27 and TRBJ1-1; D is uncertain. This CDR3 is 16 amino acids long. Germline assignment: CDR1 MNHEY and CDR2 SMNVEV (reference sequence). V lost 2 bases, J lost 1 base, and 14 bases lay in between. The CDR3 region is CASSLVAWRGNTEAFF. Here the CDR3 DNA reads TGTGCCAGCAGTTTAGTGGCGTGGAGAGGGAACACTGAAGCTTTCTTT.

This clonotype was observed many times. V is TRBV19 and J is TRBJ1-3; no clear D gene. CDR1 is LNHDA, CDR2 SQIVND, per germline (reference sequence). Deletions cut 1 base from V and 0 bases from J, with 13 bases between. The CDR3 has 17 amino acids. The CDR3 sequence is CASSIVGSSSSGNTIYF. In DNA form, the CDR3 reads TGTGCCAGTAGTATAGTAGGGTCCTCTAGCTCTGGAAACACCATATATTTT.

The CDR3: CASSLSKGTVGDQYF. DNA of the CDR3: TGTGCCAGCAGCTTGAGCAAGGGGACAGTTGGGGACCAGTACTTC. The gene calls are TRBV7-2 and TRBJ2-5; 7 bases are shared with TRBD1. The V gene end was trimmed by 3 bases and the J gene end by 10 bases; junction bases not matched to a gene: 14. The CDR3 length is 15 residues. Germline values: CDR1 SGHTA, CDR2 FQGNSA.

This clonotype was observed a few times. A far larger clone is one base from this, pointing to a likely read error. The gene calls are TRBV6-2 or TRBV6-3 and TRBJ2-3; 12 bases line up with TRBD2. V dropped 5 bases and J dropped 4; count of bases not matched to a gene: 10. The CDR3 consists of 17 residues. Germline lookup yields CDR1 MNHEY and CDR2 SVGEGT. The CDR3 coding sequence is TGTGCCAGCAGTGAAATCCTAGCGGGGGGGCCGGCAGATACGCAGTATTTT. This codes for CASSEILAGGPADTQYF.

On this clonotype itself: A far larger clone is one base from this, pointing to a likely read error. V is TRBV6-2 or TRBV6-3 and J is TRBJ2-3, with 7 bases aligning to TRBD1. Germline values: CDR1 MNHEY, CDR2 SVGEGT. Unmatched junction bases numbered 5, after V lost 6 bases and J lost 5 bases. This CDR3 region has 13 residues. CDR3: CASSTGVKDTQYF. CDR3 DNA: TGTGCCAGCAGCACAGGGGTCAAAGATACGCAGTATTTT.

Many counts were recorded for this clonotype. This chain joins TRBV20-1 and TRBJ2-1; 12 bases are shared with TRBD2. CDR3 length: 15 amino acids. Germline V gives CDR1 DFQATT, CDR2 SNEGSKA (reference sequence). V was clipped by 6 bases and J by 4 bases; unmatched bases: 7. CDR3 nucleotide sequence: TGCAGTGCACGGACTAGCGGGATTTTATACAATGAGCAGTTCTTC. This sequence encodes CSARTSGILYNEQFF.

This clonotype was seen repeatedly, ten times or more. The chain uses TRBV19 and TRBJ1-2, with 7 bases identical to TRBD1. Losses at the gene ends were 5 bases for V and 8 bases for J; bases not matched to a gene: 8. Germline CDR1 reads LNHDA; CDR2 reads SQIVND (reference sequence). The CDR3 totals 13 residues. The CDR3 protein is CASSRDSLQGYTF. The CDR3 coding sequence is TGTGCCAGTAGTCGGGACAGTCTTCAGGGCTACACCTTC.